This note documents a single TCR beta chain sequence. Negative magnetic isolation gave CD8+ and CD4+ cells; FACS enriched CD8+ TEMRA. An input of 0.5 to 1 ug of RNA was subjected to reverse transcription using random hexamers. Amplification of the TCR beta CDR3 was carried out by immunoSEQ multiplex PCR, which spanned a total of 54 Vbeta and 13 Jbeta segments. Each CDR3 protein is one row after TCRdb ran MiXCR on the immunoSEQ multiplex PCR reads. The sample lists 150,000 to 200,000 distinct CDR3 sequences; roughly 94% were seen once. These data belong to a study of CD8 T cells in Susac syndrome. The clonotype was recovered from a human donor with multiple sclerosis. The sequenced sample was CD4+ T cells from PBMCs.

The CDR3 loop is CASSVAGGNTIYF. The CDR3 nucleotides are TGTGCCAGCAGCGTAGCTGGGGGAAACACCATATATTTT. The chain couples TRBV9 to TRBJ1-3; D remains unclear. This CDR3 spans 13 amino acids. Trimming removed 0 bases at V and 4 bases at J, with 5 bases between. Germline loops: CDR1 SGDLS, CDR2 YYNGEE.